Listed here are 2 T cell receptor beta chains from one sample, sequenced in a study of post-analysis software for immune sequencing data. General study points: Higher frequency in patients than in controls was seen for five TRBV segments, with TRBV5-6, TRBV5-1 and TRBV20-1 among them.

Built from TCR beta cDNA, the libraries had unique molecular identifiers in them. TCRdb itself ran the PCR reads through MiXCR, one entry per CDR3 protein. The sample contains some 700,000 distinct CDR3 sequences, around 64% of which appear only once. Their antigens remain unidentified. Sequencing was performed on blood. The receptors originated from a girl under 10 years old with multiple sclerosis.

The CDR3 here is CASSGSPDSSYNEQFF. The CDR3 DNA reads TGTGCCAGCAGTGGAAGCCCTGACAGCTCCTACAATGAGCAGTTCTTC. The chain uses TRBV2 and TRBJ2-1, with a possible D match to TRBD1 (5 bases). Germline V CDR1 and CDR2: SNHLY, FYNNEI. This CDR3 has 16 amino acids. Between the trimmed V and J ends, which lost 4 bases and 0 bases, there was a span of 13 bases. The full variable domain, in which reference TRBV2 and TRBJ2-1 provide the parts outside the CDR3, is EPEVTQTPSHQVTQMGQEVILRCVPISNHLYFYWYRQILGQKVEFLVSFYNNEISEKSEIFDDQFSVERPDGSNFTLKIRSTKLEDSAMYFCASSGSPDSSYNEQFFGPGTRLTVL.

The chain has TRBV12-3 or TRBV12-4 and TRBJ2-2; D gene unclear. CDR3 size: 13 residues. The V and J ends lost 2 bases and 9 bases respectively, with 10 bases between them. CDR3 sequence: CASSLRSPRELFF. CDR3 coding DNA: TGTGCCAGCAGTTTAAGGTCCCCCCGGGAGCTGTTTTTT.